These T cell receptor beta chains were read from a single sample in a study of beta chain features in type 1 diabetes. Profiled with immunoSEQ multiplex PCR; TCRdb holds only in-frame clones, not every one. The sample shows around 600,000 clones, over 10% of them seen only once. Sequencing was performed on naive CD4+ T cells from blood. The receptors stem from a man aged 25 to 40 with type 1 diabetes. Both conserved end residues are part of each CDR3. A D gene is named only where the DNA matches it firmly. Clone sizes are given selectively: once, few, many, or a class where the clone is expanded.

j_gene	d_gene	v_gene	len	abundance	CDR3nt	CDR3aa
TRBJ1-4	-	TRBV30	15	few	TGTGCCTGGGAGCCTCCTGGACAGAAGAATGAAAAACTGTTTTTT	CAWEPPGQKNEKLFF
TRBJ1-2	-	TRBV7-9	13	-	TGTGCCAGCCTATTGGGACATGGAGATGGCTACACCTTC	CASLLGHGDGYTF
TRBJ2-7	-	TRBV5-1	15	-	TGCGCCAGCAGCTTGACAGGCGCCCTCTCCTACGAGCAGTACTTC	CASSLTGALSYEQYF
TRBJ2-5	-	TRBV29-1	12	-	TGCAGCGTTGACCTAGCAGTCGAGACCCAGTACTTC	CSVDLAVETQYF
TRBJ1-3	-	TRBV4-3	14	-	TGCGCCAGCAGCCAAGTGGAATCCGGAAACACCATATATTTT	CASSQVESGNTIYF
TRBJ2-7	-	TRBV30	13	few	TGTGCCTGGAGTGCGGGGCCTTCCTACGAGCAGTACTTC	CAWSAGPSYEQYF
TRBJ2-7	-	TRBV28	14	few	TGTGCCAGTTCCTCAGAGGGGCAGGGGTACGAGCAGTACTTC	CASSSEGQGYEQYF
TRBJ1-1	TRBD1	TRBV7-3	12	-	TGTGCCAGCAGCACAGGGGACACTGAAGCTTTCTTT	CASSTGDTEAFF
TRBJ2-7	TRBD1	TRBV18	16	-	TGTGCCAGCTCACCCCTGACCGGGACAGGGTTTTACGAGCAGTACTTC	CASSPLTGTGFYEQYF
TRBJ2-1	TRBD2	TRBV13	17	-	TGTGCCAGCAACCTGGGACTAGCGGGGGCCTCCTACAATGAGCAGTTCTTC	CASNLGLAGASYNEQFF
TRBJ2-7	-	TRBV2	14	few	TGTGCCAGCAGTGGGCTGACTCATACCTACGAGCAGTACTTC	CASSGLTHTYEQYF
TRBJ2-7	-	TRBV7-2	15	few	TGTGCCAGCAGTCGGGTTGGGGATCCCTCCTACGAGCAGTACTTC	CASSRVGDPSYEQYF
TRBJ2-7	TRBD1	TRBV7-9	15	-	TGTGCCAGCAGCTTGGGACAGGGGCTGTCCTACGAGCAGTACTTC	CASSLGQGLSYEQYF
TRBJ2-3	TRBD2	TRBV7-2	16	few	TGTGCCAGCAGCCCTCCACTAGCGGGGTACACAGATACGCAGTATTTT	CASSPPLAGYTDTQYF
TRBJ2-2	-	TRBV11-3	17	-	TGTGCCAGCAGCTTAGATCTCTGGGATACGAACACCGGGGAGCTGTTTTTT	CASSLDLWDTNTGELFF
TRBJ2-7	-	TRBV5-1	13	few	TGCGCCAGCAGCGTAGGGACGGATGGCGAGCAGTACTTC	CASSVGTDGEQYF
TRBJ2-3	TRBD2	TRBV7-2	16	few	TGTGCCAGCAGCCCCCACGCTAGCGGAAACACAGATACGCAGTATTTT	CASSPHASGNTDTQYF
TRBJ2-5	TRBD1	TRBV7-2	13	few	TGTGCCAGCAGCCGACAGGGGTCAGAGACCCAGTACTTC	CASSRQGSETQYF
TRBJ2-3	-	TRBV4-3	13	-	TGCGCCAGCAGCCAACTGCCCACAGATACGCAGTATTTT	CASSQLPTDTQYF
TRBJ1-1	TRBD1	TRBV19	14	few	TGTGCCAGTAGTCCGGGACAGGGTAACACTGAAGCTTTCTTT	CASSPGQGNTEAFF
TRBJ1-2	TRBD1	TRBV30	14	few	TGTGCCTGGCGTGCGGGACAGGCGGAACGTGGCTACACCTTC	CAWRAGQAERGYTF
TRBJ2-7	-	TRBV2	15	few	TGTGCCAGAGGGGAGACAGGACGTGACCTCTACGAGCAGTACTTC	CARGETGRDLYEQYF
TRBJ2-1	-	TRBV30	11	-	TGTGCCTGGTCTGGGGACAATGAGCAGTTCTTC	CAWSGDNEQFF
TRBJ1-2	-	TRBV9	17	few	TGTGCCAGCAGCCCCCAGGGAGGAGGAATTTCTAACTATGGCTACACCTTC	CASSPQGGGISNYGYTF
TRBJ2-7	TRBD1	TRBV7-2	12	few	TGTGCCAGCAGCTCAACAGGGGATGAGCAGTACTTC	CASSSTGDEQYF
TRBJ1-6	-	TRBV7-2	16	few	TGTGCCAGCAGCCAGGACGGACTCTCCTATAATTCACCCCTCCACTTT	CASSQDGLSYNSPLHF
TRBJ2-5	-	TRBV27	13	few	TGTGCCAGCAGTTTGGTCCACCAAGAGACCCAGTACTTC	CASSLVHQETQYF
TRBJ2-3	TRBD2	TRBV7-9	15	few	TGTGCCAGCAGCTTAGAGCGGGGGGTCACAGATACGCAGTATTTT	CASSLERGVTDTQYF
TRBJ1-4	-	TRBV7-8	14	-	TGTGCCAGCAGCTTAAAATTGACGGGTGAAAAACTGTTTTTT	CASSLKLTGEKLFF
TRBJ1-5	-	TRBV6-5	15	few	TGTGCCAGCAGTTACACGAACCGAGGCAATCAGCCCCAGCATTTT	CASSYTNRGNQPQHF
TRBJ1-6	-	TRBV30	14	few	TGTGCCTGGAGTTTCAACAGATATAATTCACCCCTCCACTTT	CAWSFNRYNSPLHF
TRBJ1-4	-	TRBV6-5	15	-	TGTGCCAGCAGTTACTCAGGGACATCTCTTGAAAAACTGTTTTTT	CASSYSGTSLEKLFF
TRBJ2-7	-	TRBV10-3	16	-	TGTGCCATCAGTGAGTCGATAGGGCGGGGTTCGAACGAGCAGTACTTC	CAISESIGRGSNEQYF
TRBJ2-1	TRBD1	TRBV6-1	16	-	TGTGCCAGCAGTGAATCCGGGACAGGGTATCGGGTTGAGCAGTTCTTC	CASSESGTGYRVEQFF
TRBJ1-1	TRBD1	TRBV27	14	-	TGTGCCAGCAGTTTGTCAGGACAGGGGCGGAAAGCTTTCTTT	CASSLSGQGRKAFF
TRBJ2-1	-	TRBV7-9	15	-	TGTGCCAGCAGCTTGACTCCGAGCTCCTACAATGAGCAGTTCTTC	CASSLTPSSYNEQFF
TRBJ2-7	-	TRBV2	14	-	TGTGCCAGCAGTGAAGCGCCAGGGAACTACGAGCAGTACTTC	CASSEAPGNYEQYF
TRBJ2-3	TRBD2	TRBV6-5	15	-	TGTGCCAGCAGTTCTTACGGGGGGGCCCCAGATACGCAGTATTTT	CASSSYGGAPDTQYF
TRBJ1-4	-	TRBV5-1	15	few	TGCGCCAGCAGCATGTCAGGCGCAACTAATGAAAAACTGTTTTTT	CASSMSGATNEKLFF
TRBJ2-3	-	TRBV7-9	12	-	TGTGCCAGCAGCTCAGAGTGGGATACGCAGTATTTT	CASSSEWDTQYF
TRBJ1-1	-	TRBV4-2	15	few	TGTGCCAGCAGCCAAGAAGACAGGAGCGACACTGAAGCTTTCTTT	CASSQEDRSDTEAFF
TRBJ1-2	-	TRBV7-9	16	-	TGTGCCAGCAGCCAACGCCCAGGGGCGTTGGACTATGGCTACACCTTC	CASSQRPGALDYGYTF
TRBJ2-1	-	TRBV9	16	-	TGTGCCAGCAGCGTGCGAGGGGACGGGGGCTACAATGAGCAGTTCTTC	CASSVRGDGGYNEQFF
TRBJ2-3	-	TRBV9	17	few	TGTGCCAGCAGCGTTGGACTCGGACGGGGAATCACAGATACGCAGTATTTT	CASSVGLGRGITDTQYF